This T cell receptor beta chain was sequenced for a study of siplizumab effects on memory and regulatory T cells. Study-wide findings and caveats: Tregs that proliferated in siplizumab cultures did not have their suppressive function confirmed.

A note on this clone: Its antigen remains unidentified.

Some clones are missing from TCRdb's copy, which holds only in-frame ones; the method was immunoSEQ multiplex PCR. This sample has about 100,000 clones, with 85% to 95% found just once. What was sequenced was Tregs sorted from blood. The sequence came from a human donor in good health.

DNA for the CDR3: TGTGCCTGGAGTTTTGGCTACGAGCAGTACTTC. It is translated as CAWSFGYEQYF. The chain carries TRBV30 and TRBJ2-7; D unclear. Germline values: CDR1 GTSNPN, CDR2 SVGIG (reference sequence). V was cut by 2 bases and J by 3 bases, with 5 bases left in between. CDR3 size: 11 residues.